This is a list of T cell receptor beta chains from one sample in a study of cytomegalovirus exposure and HLA in healthy donors. Profiled with immunoSEQ multiplex PCR; TCRdb holds only in-frame clones, not every one. The sample has 120,000 or so clones; around 81% are singletons. The sample comprised PBMCs. The receptors here all came from a female donor in good health and CMV-seronegative. Both conserved end residues are part of each CDR3. The order of the fields is J gene, D gene, clone size, V gene, CDR3 protein, CDR3 DNA. The D gene is left open where the match is weak. Size values are once, few and many counts, or a class for expanded clones, and some rows have none.

TRBJ1-5,.,.,TRBV28,CASTFSGGNQPQHF,TGTGCCAGCACTTTTTCAGGGGGCAATCAGCCCCAGCATTTT
TRBJ1-5,.,.,TRBV19,CASSPRGEEQPQHF,TGTGCCAGTAGCCCACGGGGGGAAGAACAGCCCCAGCATTTT
TRBJ2-7,.,.,TRBV5-1,CASSLSLASNEQYF,TGCGCCAGCAGCTTGAGCCTAGCCTCTAACGAGCAGTACTTC
TRBJ1-4,TRBD1,once,TRBV9,CASSVATGGLQKLFF,TGTGCCAGCAGCGTAGCGACAGGGGGCCTACAAAAACTGTTTTTT
TRBJ2-3,.,.,TRBV27,CASSIAGRSDTQYF,TGTGCCAGCAGTATCGCGGGACGGTCAGATACGCAGTATTTT
TRBJ2-7,TRBD2,once,TRBV25-1,CASSEIGLAGYEQYF,TGTGCCAGCAGTGAAATCGGTCTAGCGGGATACGAGCAGTACTTC
TRBJ1-1,.,.,TRBV7-9,CASEGLNTEAFF,TGTGCCAGCGAGGGATTGAACACTGAAGCTTTCTTT
TRBJ1-4,.,.,TRBV5-5,CASSLVPGFLSNEKLFF,TGTGCCAGCAGCTTGGTTCCGGGTTTTTTGTCTAATGAAAAACTGTTTTTT
TRBJ2-7,.,.,TRBV4-1,CASSQDGGLTYEQYF,TGCGCCAGCAGCCAAGATGGGGGACTTACCTACGAGCAGTACTTC
TRBJ2-4,.,.,TRBV28,CASSSSTGSGGNIQYF,TGTGCCAGCAGTTCCTCGACTGGAAGTGGTGGAAACATTCAGTACTTC
TRBJ2-7,.,.,TRBV2,CASSEQLGQYF,TGTGCCAGCAGTGAACAGCTAGGGCAGTACTTC
TRBJ2-1,.,.,TRBV16,CASSQSRGFGSYNEQFF,TGTGCCAGCAGCCAATCTAGGGGCTTCGGCTCCTACAATGAGCAGTTCTTC
TRBJ1-1,.,.,TRBV10-2,CASSRPPEAFF,TGCGCCAGCTCTCGTCCCCCTGAAGCTTTCTTT
TRBJ2-1,.,.,TRBV5-1,CASSLGASNEQFF,TGCGCCAGCAGCTTGGGGGCCTCCAATGAGCAGTTCTTC
TRBJ2-3,TRBD2,.,TRBV11-2,CASILDAGGTDTQYF,TGTGCCAGCATCCTCGACGCGGGAGGGACAGATACGCAGTATTTT
TRBJ2-7,TRBD2,.,TRBV29-1,CSVRLASYEQYF,TGCAGCGTTCGACTAGCATCCTACGAGCAGTACTTC
TRBJ2-7,.,once,TRBV10-1,CASSEDHRNSYEQYF,TGCGCCAGCAGTGAGGATCACAGAAACTCCTACGAGCAGTACTTC
TRBJ2-1,.,.,TRBV7-6,CASSLAPGLNEQFF,TGTGCCAGCAGCTTAGCGCCAGGGCTCAATGAGCAGTTCTTC
TRBJ1-6,.,.,TRBV6-6,CASSYSRTKGSPLHF,TGTGCCAGCAGTTACTCAAGGACAAAAGGATCACCCCTCCACTTT
TRBJ2-2,.,.,TRBV19,CASRPGTSYTGELFF,TGTGCCAGTCGTCCCGGGACAAGTTACACCGGGGAGCTGTTTTTT
TRBJ2-7,.,.,TRBV10-1,CASSETPYEQYF,TGCGCCAGCAGTGAGACACCCTACGAGCAGTACTTC
TRBJ1-1,TRBD1,.,TRBV2,CASTDRGLLNTEAFF,TGTGCCAGCACGGATAGGGGGCTTTTAAACACTGAAGCTTTCTTT
TRBJ1-5,TRBD1,.,TRBV19,CASIRQGGSQPQHF,TGTGCCAGTATAAGACAGGGAGGTAGTCAGCCCCAGCATTTT
TRBJ1-5,.,.,TRBV2,CASSEVGGGFQPQHF,TGTGCCAGCAGTGAAGTGGGGGGAGGGTTTCAGCCCCAGCATTTT
TRBJ2-7,TRBD1,.,TRBV5-4,CASSVLPGQGYDEQYF,TGTGCCAGCAGCGTACTCCCGGGACAGGGATATGACGAGCAGTACTTC
TRBJ1-5,TRBD1,.,TRBV27,CASSSGQGVWHF,TGTGCCAGCAGTTCAGGACAGGGGGTCTGGCATTTT
TRBJ1-5,TRBD1,.,TRBV2,CASRGDRGRTQPQHF,TGTGCCAGCAGGGGGGACAGGGGACGGACTCAGCCCCAGCATTTT
TRBJ2-7,.,few,TRBV6-4,CASSLEQGYEQYF,TGTGCCAGCAGTCTCGAACAGGGCTACGAGCAGTACTTC
TRBJ1-2,.,once,TRBV5-5,CASSPDSNYGYTF,TGTGCCAGCAGCCCGGACTCAAACTATGGCTACACCTTC
TRBJ1-1,.,.,TRBV6-4,CASSALRGAEAFF,TGTGCCAGCAGTGCCCTCCGGGGGGCCGAAGCTTTCTTT
TRBJ2-1,TRBD1,medium-sized,TRBV5-4,CASSLGQGEYNEQFF,TGTGCCAGCAGCTTGGGACAGGGGGAGTACAATGAGCAGTTCTTC
TRBJ2-3,.,.,TRBV5-1,CASRVTGTSTDTQYF,TGCGCCAGCAGGGTCACCGGGACTAGCACAGATACGCAGTATTTT
TRBJ1-5,.,.,TRBV28,CASSPYNQPQHF,TGTGCCAGCTCCCCCTACAATCAGCCCCAGCATTTT
TRBJ2-3,.,.,TRBV6-6,CASRESSTDTQYF,TGTGCCAGCAGGGAGTCTAGCACAGATACGCAGTATTTT
TRBJ2-7,.,.,TRBV5-1,CASTPAAGIDEQYF,TGCGCCAGCACCCCCGCCGCAGGGATCGACGAGCAGTACTTC
TRBJ2-1,TRBD2,.,TRBV7-2,CASRPPGLAGGPDEQFF,TGTGCCAGCAGGCCACCAGGGCTAGCGGGGGGGCCCGATGAGCAGTTCTTC
TRBJ1-2,.,.,TRBV30,CAWLRLGQPPNYGYTF,TGTGCCTGGTTAAGACTAGGGCAGCCGCCTAACTATGGCTACACCTTC